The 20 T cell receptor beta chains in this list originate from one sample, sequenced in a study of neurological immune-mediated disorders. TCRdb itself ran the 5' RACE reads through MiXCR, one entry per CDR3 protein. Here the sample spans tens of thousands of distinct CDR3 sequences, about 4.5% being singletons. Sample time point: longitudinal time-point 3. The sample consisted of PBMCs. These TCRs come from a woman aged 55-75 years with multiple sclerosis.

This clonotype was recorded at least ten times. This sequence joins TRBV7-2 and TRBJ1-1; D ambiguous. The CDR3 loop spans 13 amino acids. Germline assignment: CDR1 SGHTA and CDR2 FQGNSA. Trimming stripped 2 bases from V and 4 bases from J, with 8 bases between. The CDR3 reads CASSLWFGTEAFF. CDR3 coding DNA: TGTGCCAGCAGCTTATGGTTTGGCACTGAAGCTTTCTTT.

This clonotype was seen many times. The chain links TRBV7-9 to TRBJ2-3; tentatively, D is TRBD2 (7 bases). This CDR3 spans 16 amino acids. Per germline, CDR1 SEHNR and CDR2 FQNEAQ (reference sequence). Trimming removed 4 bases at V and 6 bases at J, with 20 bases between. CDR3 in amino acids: CASSSRGGSPLDTQYF. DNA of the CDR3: TGTGCCAGCAGCTCGAGGGGGGGATCCCCATTGGATACGCAGTATTTT.

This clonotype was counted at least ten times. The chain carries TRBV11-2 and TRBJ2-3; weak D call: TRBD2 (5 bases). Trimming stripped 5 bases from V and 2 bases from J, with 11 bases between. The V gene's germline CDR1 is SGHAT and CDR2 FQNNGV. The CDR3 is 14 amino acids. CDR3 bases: TGTGCCAGCAGCCCGGGGAGAACCACAGATACGCAGTATTTT. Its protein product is CASSPGRTTDTQYF.

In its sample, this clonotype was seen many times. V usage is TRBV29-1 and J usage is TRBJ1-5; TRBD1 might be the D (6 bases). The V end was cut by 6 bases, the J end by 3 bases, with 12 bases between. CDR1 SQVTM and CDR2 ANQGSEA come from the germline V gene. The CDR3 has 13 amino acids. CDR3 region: CSVRDNHNQPQHF. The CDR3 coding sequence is TGCAGCGTCCGGGACAACCACAATCAGCCCCAGCATTTT.

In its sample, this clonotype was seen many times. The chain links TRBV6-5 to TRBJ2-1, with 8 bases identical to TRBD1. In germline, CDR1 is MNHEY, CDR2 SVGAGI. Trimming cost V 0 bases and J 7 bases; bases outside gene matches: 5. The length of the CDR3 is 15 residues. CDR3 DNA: TGTGCCAGCAGTTACTCGTCCAGGGGGCGGAATGAGCAGTTCTTC. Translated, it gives CASSYSSRGRNEQFF.

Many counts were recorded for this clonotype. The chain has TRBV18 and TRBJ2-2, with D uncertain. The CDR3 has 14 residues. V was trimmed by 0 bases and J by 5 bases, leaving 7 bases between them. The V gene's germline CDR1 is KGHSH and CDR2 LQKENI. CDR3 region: CASSPPSRTGELFF. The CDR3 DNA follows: TGTGCCAGCTCACCACCCTCGAGGACCGGGGAGCTGTTTTTT. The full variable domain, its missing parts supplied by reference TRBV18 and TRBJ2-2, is NAGVMQNPRHLVRRRGQEARLRCSPMKGHSHVYWYRQLPEEGLKFMVYLQKENIIDESGMPKERFSAEFPKEGPSILRIQQVVRGDSAAYFCASSPPSRTGELFFGEGSRLTVL.

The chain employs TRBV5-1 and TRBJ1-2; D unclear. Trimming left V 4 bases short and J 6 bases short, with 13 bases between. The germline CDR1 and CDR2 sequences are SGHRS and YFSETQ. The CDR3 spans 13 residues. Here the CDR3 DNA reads TGCGCCAGCAGCCACGGACGAACTAATGGCTACACCTTC. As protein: CASSHGRTNGYTF.

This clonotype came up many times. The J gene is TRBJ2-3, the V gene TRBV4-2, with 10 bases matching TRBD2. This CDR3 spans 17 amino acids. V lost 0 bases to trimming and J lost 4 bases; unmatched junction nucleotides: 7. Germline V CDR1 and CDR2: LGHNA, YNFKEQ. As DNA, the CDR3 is TGTGCCAGCAGCCAAGACCCTCTTAGCGGGGGGCCAGATACGCAGTATTTT. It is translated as CASSQDPLSGGPDTQYF.

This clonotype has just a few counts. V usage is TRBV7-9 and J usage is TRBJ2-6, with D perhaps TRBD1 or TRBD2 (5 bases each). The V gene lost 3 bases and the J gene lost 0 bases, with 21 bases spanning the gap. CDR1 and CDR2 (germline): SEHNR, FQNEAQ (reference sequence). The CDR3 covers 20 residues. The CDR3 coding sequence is TGTGCCAGCAGCTTGCCCTCCGGGACCAAGGGGCCCTCTGGGGCCAACGTCCTGACTTTC. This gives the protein CASSLPSGTKGPSGANVLTF.

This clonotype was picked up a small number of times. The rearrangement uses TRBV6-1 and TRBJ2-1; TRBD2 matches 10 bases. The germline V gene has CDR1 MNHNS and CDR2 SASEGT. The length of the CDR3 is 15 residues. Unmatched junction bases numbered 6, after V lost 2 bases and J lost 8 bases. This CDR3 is CASSESGGAFDEQFF. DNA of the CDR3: TGTGCCAGCAGTGAAAGCGGGGGGGCCTTCGATGAGCAGTTCTTC.

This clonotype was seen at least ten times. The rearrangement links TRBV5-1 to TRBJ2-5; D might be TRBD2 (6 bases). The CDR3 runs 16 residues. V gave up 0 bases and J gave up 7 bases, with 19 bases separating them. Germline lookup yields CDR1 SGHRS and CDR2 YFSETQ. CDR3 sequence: CASSLATGRQRVTQYF. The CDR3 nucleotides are TGCGCCAGCAGCTTGGCCACGGGACGCCAGCGGGTGACCCAGTACTTC.

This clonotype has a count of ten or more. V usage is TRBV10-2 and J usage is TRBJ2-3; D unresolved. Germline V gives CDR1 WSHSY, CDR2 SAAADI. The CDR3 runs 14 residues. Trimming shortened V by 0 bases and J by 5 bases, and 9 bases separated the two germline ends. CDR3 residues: CASSESNRIDTQYF. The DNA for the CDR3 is TGCGCCAGCAGTGAGTCGAATAGGATAGATACGCAGTATTTT.

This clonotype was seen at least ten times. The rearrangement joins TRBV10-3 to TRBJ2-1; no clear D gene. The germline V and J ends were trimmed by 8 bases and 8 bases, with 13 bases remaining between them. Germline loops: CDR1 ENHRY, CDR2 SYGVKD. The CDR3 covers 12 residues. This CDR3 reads CAISRLGDEQFF. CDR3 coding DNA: TGTGCCATCTCCCGACTTGGGGATGAGCAGTTCTTC.

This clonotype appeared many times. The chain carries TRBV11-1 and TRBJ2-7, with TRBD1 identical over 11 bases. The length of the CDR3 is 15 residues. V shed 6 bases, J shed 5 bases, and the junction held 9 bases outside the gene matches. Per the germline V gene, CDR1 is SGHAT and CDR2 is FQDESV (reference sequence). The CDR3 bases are TGTGCCAGCAGGAAAACCGGGACAGGGGGACACGAGCAGTACTTC. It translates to CASRKTGTGGHEQYF.

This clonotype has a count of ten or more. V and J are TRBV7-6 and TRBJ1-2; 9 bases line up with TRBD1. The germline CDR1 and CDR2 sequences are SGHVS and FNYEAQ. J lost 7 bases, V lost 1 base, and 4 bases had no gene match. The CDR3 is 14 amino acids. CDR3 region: CASSLGDRASGYTF. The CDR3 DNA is TGTGCCAGCAGCTTAGGGGACAGGGCTTCTGGCTACACCTTC.

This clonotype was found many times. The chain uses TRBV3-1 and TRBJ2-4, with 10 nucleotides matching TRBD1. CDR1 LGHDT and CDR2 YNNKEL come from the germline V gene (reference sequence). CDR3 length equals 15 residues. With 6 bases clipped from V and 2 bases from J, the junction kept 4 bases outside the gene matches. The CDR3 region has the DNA TGTGCCAGCAGACCGACAGGGGGCCCCAAAAACATTCAGTACTTC. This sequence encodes CASRPTGGPKNIQYF.

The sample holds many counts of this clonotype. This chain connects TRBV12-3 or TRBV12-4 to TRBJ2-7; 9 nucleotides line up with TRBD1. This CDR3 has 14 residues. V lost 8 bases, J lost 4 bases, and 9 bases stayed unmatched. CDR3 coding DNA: TGTGCCAGCGCCCCCGGGACAGGGACTTACGAGCAGTACTTC. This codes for CASAPGTGTYEQYF.

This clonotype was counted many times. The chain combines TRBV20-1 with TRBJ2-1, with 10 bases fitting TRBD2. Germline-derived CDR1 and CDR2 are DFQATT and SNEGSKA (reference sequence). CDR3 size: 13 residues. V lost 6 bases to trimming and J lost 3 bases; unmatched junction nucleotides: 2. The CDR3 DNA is TGCAGTGCCCAGCGGGGGGGCTACAATGAGCAGTTCTTC. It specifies CSAQRGGYNEQFF.

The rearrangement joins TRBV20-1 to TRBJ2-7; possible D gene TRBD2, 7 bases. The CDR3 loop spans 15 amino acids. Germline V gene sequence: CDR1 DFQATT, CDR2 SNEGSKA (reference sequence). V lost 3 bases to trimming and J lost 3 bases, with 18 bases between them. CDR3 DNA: TGCAGTGCTAGCCGAGGGGGGGCTGAGTTCTACGAGCAGTACTTC. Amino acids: CSASRGGAEFYEQYF.

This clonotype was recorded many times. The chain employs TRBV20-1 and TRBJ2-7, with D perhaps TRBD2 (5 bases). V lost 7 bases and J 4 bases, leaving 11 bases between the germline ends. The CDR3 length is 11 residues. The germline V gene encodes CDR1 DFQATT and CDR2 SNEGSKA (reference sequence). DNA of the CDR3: TGCAGTGTAAGCGGCCAGTACGAGCAGTACTTC. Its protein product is CSVSGQYEQYF.